This TCR beta chain was sequenced for a study of T cells in Graves' hyperthyroidism and ophthalmopathy. The length of the CDR3 is 14 residues. Germline V gene lookup returns CDR1 ENHRY and CDR2 SYGVKD. With respect to this clonotype: Its antigen is still unknown. One end of the junction is discordant with germline, which a read error may explain.

TCR beta CDR3 region amplification was performed from RNA transcripts. A set of HTBI primers served as the primers for a first-round RT-PCR of the TCR CDR3. TCRdb reanalysed the multiplex PCR reads using MiXCR and keeps one entry per CDR3 protein. The table includes hundreds of thousands of distinct CDR3 sequences, 35% to 55% detected once. Study findings and constraints: Using 13 V-J features, a model discriminated ophthalmopathy from stable hyperthyroidism.

The authors deemed Graves' hyperthyroidism stable absent ophthalmopathy progression within 18 months. Sequencing was carried out using peripheral blood or thyroid tissue (not recorded which). The clonotype originates from a woman aged 18-35 years with Graves' hyperthyroidism. V gene TRBV10-3 combines with J gene TRBJ1-1; D is uncertain. CDR3: CAISDSWDGTEASF. The CDR3 DNA reads TGTGCCATCAGTGACAGTTGGGATGGCACTGAAGCTTCCTTT.